A selection of T cell receptor beta chains follows, all from one sample in a study of human T cells and chemical hapten exposure. MiXCR was run by TCRdb on the RACE reads, yielding one entry per CDR3 protein. The profile shows around 99,000 distinct CDR3 sequences, more than 9.5% of them singletons. The input for sequencing was whole blood, taken in connection with sensitization to the hapten diphenylcyclopropenone (DPC). The receptors stem from a man in his forties with alopecia areata. Some clones in this sample may be carry-over from other donors' samples. CDR3s include the opening cysteine and the closing phenylalanine or tryptophan. A D gene is named only where the DNA matches it firmly. A row's size may be missing; if present it is once, few, many or a size class.

abundance | d_gene | j_gene | v_gene | CDR3aa | CDR3nt
NA | NA | TRBJ2-3 | TRBV20-1 | CSASRGASTDTQYF | TGCAGTGCGAGTCGGGGAGCTAGCACAGATACGCAGTATTTT
few | TRBD2 | TRBJ2-7 | TRBV29-1 | CSVEEVAGDLYEQYF | TGCAGCGTTGAGGAAGTAGCGGGAGACCTCTACGAGCAGTACTTC
few | TRBD1 | TRBJ2-1 | TRBV20-1 | CSARDSSGTASWEQFF | TGCAGTGCTAGAGATAGTTCCGGGACAGCCTCCTGGGAGCAGTTCTTC
few | TRBD2 | TRBJ2-7 | TRBV4-2 | CASSQEWGLAGIEQYF | TGTGCCAGCAGCCAAGAGTGGGGACTAGCGGGAATAGAGCAGTACTTC
many | TRBD1 | TRBJ1-6 | TRBV19 | CASSGTEVRSPLHF | TGTGCCAGTAGCGGGACAGAGGTGCGTTCACCCCTCCACTTT
NA | NA | TRBJ2-3 | TRBV29-1 | CSVEGSSEGQSTDTQYF | TGCAGCGTTGAGGGCTCGTCGGAGGGGCAAAGCACAGATACGCAGTATTTT
few | TRBD1 | TRBJ1-2 | TRBV30 | CAWSRQGEGGYTF | TGTGCCTGGAGCCGACAGGGGGAAGGTGGCTACACCTTC
few | TRBD2 | TRBJ2-3 | TRBV14 | CASSQLAGVATDTQYF | TGTGCCAGCAGCCAGTTAGCGGGAGTTGCCACAGATACGCAGTATTTT
many | NA | TRBJ1-1 | TRBV29-1 | CSVKRANTEAFF | TGCAGCGTTAAAAGGGCCAACACTGAAGCTTTCTTT
NA | TRBD1 | TRBJ2-1 | TRBV12-3/TRBV12-4 | CASSLVGQGPGYNEQFF | TGTGCCAGCAGTTTAGTAGGACAGGGGCCGGGCTACAATGAGCAGTTCTTC
few | NA | TRBJ1-6 | TRBV20-1 | CSARTEINSPLHF | TGCAGTGCTAGGACAGAAATAAATTCACCCCTCCACTTT
many | TRBD2 | TRBJ2-1 | TRBV11-2 | CASSLTSPATFGRASEQFF | TGTGCCAGCAGCTTAACATCGCCGGCCACCTTCGGGAGGGCCTCTGAGCAGTTCTTC
NA | TRBD2 | TRBJ2-7 | TRBV6-1 | CASTSSGRITYEQYF | TGTGCCAGCACCTCTAGCGGGAGGATAACCTACGAGCAGTACTTC
many | NA | TRBJ1-5 | TRBV6-2/TRBV6-3 | CASRPRGGNQPQHF | TGTGCCAGCAGACCCAGGGGTGGCAATCAGCCCCAGCATTTT
NA | TRBD2 | TRBJ2-1 | TRBV15 | CATSGRLAGYYNEQFF | TGTGCCACCAGCGGAAGACTAGCGGGTTACTACAATGAGCAGTTCTTC
many | NA | TRBJ2-4 | TRBV14 | CASSQGGLDSAKNIQYF | TGTGCCAGCAGCCAAGGGGGTCTCGATTCAGCCAAAAACATTCAGTACTTC
NA | NA | TRBJ2-3 | TRBV24-1 | CATSDPSLTGPDTQYF | TGTGCCACCAGTGATCCATCCCTGACAGGTCCAGATACGCAGTATTTT
few | NA | TRBJ2-7 | TRBV7-2 | CASSPGGGSFYEQYF | TGTGCCAGCAGCCCTGGAGGAGGGAGCTTCTACGAGCAGTACTTC
NA | NA | TRBJ2-1 | TRBV7-2 | CASSLKYEQFF | TGTGCCAGCAGCTTAAAATATGAGCAGTTCTTC
NA | TRBD1 | TRBJ2-6 | TRBV4-3 | CASSQVFGTGSSGANDLTF | TGCGCCAGCAGCCAAGTTTTTGGGACAGGGAGCTCTGGGGCCAACGACCTGACTTTC
NA | NA | TRBJ2-5 | TRBV10-3 | CAISDPGGAETQYF | TGTGCCATCAGTGACCCTGGGGGGGCGGAGACCCAGTACTTC
many | NA | TRBJ2-5 | TRBV6-2/TRBV6-3 | CASSYSYRIQETQYF | TGTGCCAGCAGTTACTCATACAGGATACAAGAGACCCAGTACTTC
once | TRBD1 | TRBJ2-5 | TRBV29-1 | CSVDSPWQGAGETQYF | TGCAGCGTTGATTCCCCATGGCAGGGGGCCGGTGAGACCCAGTACTTC
NA | NA | TRBJ2-7 | TRBV5-8 | CAAKGWQNNEQYF | TGTGCCGCCAAAGGGTGGCAGAACAACGAGCAGTACTTC
NA | NA | TRBJ1-2 | TRBV7-2 | CASSVQGTYGYTF | TGTGCCAGCAGCGTACAGGGAACCTATGGCTACACCTTC
NA | TRBD2 | TRBJ2-1 | TRBV3-1 | CASSLEGLARPYNEQFF | TGTGCCAGCAGCCTTGAGGGACTAGCGCGACCCTACAATGAGCAGTTCTTC
few | TRBD2 | TRBJ2-3 | TRBV30 | CAWGPSGSRDTQYF | TGTGCCTGGGGACCTAGCGGGAGTAGAGATACGCAGTATTTT
few | TRBD2 | TRBJ2-1 | TRBV7-9 | CASGLAGGLGEQFF | TGTGCCAGCGGTCTAGCGGGAGGATTAGGTGAGCAGTTCTTC
many | NA | TRBJ1-5 | TRBV3-1 | CASSQGRQGNQPQHF | TGTGCCAGCAGCCAAGGCAGACAGGGCAATCAGCCCCAGCATTTT
few | TRBD1 | TRBJ1-2 | TRBV28 | CASSSGGMVYGYTF | TGTGCCAGCAGTTCAGGGGGCATGGTCTATGGCTACACCTTC
NA | NA | TRBJ2-7 | TRBV6-2/TRBV6-3 | CASSWDTTYEQYF | TGTGCCAGCAGCTGGGACACTACCTACGAGCAGTACTTC
NA | NA | TRBJ2-7 | TRBV28 | CASSLNRPAGYEQYF | TGTGCCAGCAGTTTAAACAGACCAGCAGGTTACGAGCAGTACTTC
many | NA | TRBJ1-5 | TRBV3-1 | CASSQSGQPQHF | TGTGCCAGCAGCCAGTCGGGTCAGCCCCAGCATTTT
many | NA | TRBJ2-2 | TRBV24-1 | CATTAGTVGELFF | TGTGCCACCACGGCAGGGACGGTCGGGGAGCTGTTTTTT
few | TRBD1 | TRBJ2-5 | TRBV7-2 | CASRATGQGRETQYF | TGTGCCAGCAGAGCTACTGGACAGGGGAGAGAGACCCAGTACTTC
NA | NA | TRBJ2-7 | TRBV30 | CAWDGGSYEQYF | TGTGCCTGGGACGGGGGTTCCTACGAGCAGTACTTC
few | NA | TRBJ2-1 | TRBV6-2/TRBV6-3 | CASKDNGNEQFF | TGTGCCAGCAAGGATAACGGCAATGAGCAGTTCTTC
few | TRBD2 | TRBJ2-2 | TRBV7-2 | CASSLALAGVFGAGELFF | TGTGCCAGCAGCTTAGCACTAGCGGGAGTCTTTGGGGCCGGGGAGCTGTTTTTT
many | NA | TRBJ1-5 | TRBV6-2/TRBV6-3 | CAIKRAESNQPQHF | TGTGCCATCAAACGGGCAGAGAGCAATCAGCCCCAGCATTTT
many | NA | TRBJ2-3 | TRBV12-3/TRBV12-4 | CASRQTDTQYF | TGTGCCAGCAGACAAACAGATACGCAGTATTTT
few | NA | TRBJ2-3 | TRBV5-1 | CASSLGQTGDTQYF | TGCGCCAGCAGCTTGGGGCAGACCGGCGATACGCAGTATTTT
few | TRBD2 | TRBJ2-3 | TRBV7-2 | CASSPGTSGSTQYF | TGTGCCAGCAGCCCCGGGACTAGCGGGAGTACGCAGTATTTT
few | TRBD2 | TRBJ2-5 | TRBV29-1 | CSVVTPGLQETQYF | TGCAGCGTTGTCACCCCGGGACTACAAGAGACCCAGTACTTC
NA | NA | TRBJ2-6 | TRBV28 | CASSFGENGSGANVLTF | TGTGCCAGCAGTTTTGGGGAAAATGGCTCTGGGGCCAACGTCCTGACTTTC
few | TRBD2 | TRBJ2-1 | TRBV9 | CASSAHTSGRAVSEQFF | TGTGCCAGCAGCGCCCACACAAGCGGGAGGGCCGTTAGTGAGCAGTTCTTC
many | NA | TRBJ1-1 | TRBV5-6 | CASSLAAGRAFF | TGTGCCAGCAGCTTGGCGGCGGGAAGGGCTTTCTTT
many | NA | TRBJ1-6 | TRBV20-1 | CSAREDRLRNSPLHF | TGCAGTGCTAGAGAGGATCGCTTAAGGAATTCACCCCTCCACTTT
many | TRBD1 | TRBJ1-1 | TRBV30 | CAWRLKGATGSEAFF | TGTGCCTGGAGATTAAAGGGGGCGACTGGCTCTGAAGCTTTCTTT